This T cell receptor (beta chain) was sequenced during a study of blood T cell repertoires in COVID-19. Study background: Sample material is recorded as cDNA or gDNA derived from T cells, B-cell-depleted T cells, or PBMCs.

Trimming removed 7 bases from V and 7 bases from J; junction bases left unmatched: 12. The CDR3 length is 15 residues. Germline lookup yields CDR1 SGDLS and CDR2 YYNGEE. Data came from immunoSEQ multiplex PCR; TCRdb stores just in-frame clones and leaves some out. The sample includes around 140,000 clones, around 87% of them seen just once. The rearrangement joins TRBV9 to TRBJ2-3; 10 positions agree with TRBD2. The TCR sequence derives from a man older than 75 with acute or convalescent COVID-19. Sequenced input: peripheral blood. The CDR3 DNA follows: TGTGCCAGCTCCCCAGCGGGGGGGCCCGGCAATACGCAGTATTTT. Translating it yields CASSPAGGPGNTQYF.